The clone carrying this T cell receptor beta chain was detected ten times or more. What it binds is not known. This sample stems from a study of T cells in Graves' hyperthyroidism and ophthalmopathy. V shed 3 bases and J shed 6 bases, with 14 bases lying between them. The length of the CDR3 is 14 residues. Patients with uncontrolled infections, other autoimmune diseases, pregnancy or lactation were excluded. Diagnostic decisions used clinical symptoms, serum thyroxine and TRAb, thyroid ultrasound and orbital computed tomography. Regions amplified from RNA transcripts were the TCR beta CDR3 regions. The TCR CDR3 first-round RT-PCR relied on the HTBI primer set. TCRdb redid the calling of the multiplex PCR reads with MiXCR, one entry per CDR3 protein. The table shows 500,000 to 600,000 distinct CDR3 sequences, with around 42% occurring only once. Study-level findings and limits: Ophthalmopathy could be told apart from stable hyperthyroidism with a 13 V-J model. Most thyroid clonotypes expanded above 0.001 appeared in blood too.

The sample taken for sequencing was peripheral blood or thyroid tissue (not recorded which). The chain has TRBV12-3 or TRBV12-4 and TRBJ1-1; possibly TRBD1 for D (5 bases). The source is an adult woman with Graves' disease, either hyperthyroidism or ophthalmopathy (not recorded which). For the CDR3, the DNA is TGTGCCAGCAGTTTGAAGACAGTTAATTCTGAAGCTTTCTTT. Protein: CASSLKTVNSEAFF.